The 21 T cell receptor beta chains given below trace back to one sample, sequenced in a study of cytomegalovirus exposure and HLA in healthy donors. PCR used 60 Vbeta primers and 13 Jbeta primers. Profiling relied on immunoSEQ multiplex PCR, and the TCRdb table lists in-frame clones only, not all of them. The sample holds some 200,000 clones, roughly 77% seen once. The specimen sequenced was PBMCs. The receptors shown here come from a male donor in good health and CMV-seropositive.

Points on this clone: The junction shows a germline mismatch at one end, possibly a read error. The rearrangement links TRBV7-9 to TRBJ2-7, with TRBD2 matching over 15 bases. The CDR3 has 16 amino acids. Germline V lookup: CDR1 SEHNR, CDR2 FQNEAQ (reference sequence). The CDR3 DNA follows: TGTGCCGGCAGCTTAGGGACTAGCGGGAGGAGTTACGAGCAGTACTTC. This translates into CAGSLGTSGRSYEQYF.

The chain employs TRBV5-1 and TRBJ2-1, with D perhaps matching TRBD1 (6 bases). CDR3 length: 14 residues. Trimming took off 4 bases at V and 8 bases at J, with 16 bases between the two ends. Germline-derived CDR1 and CDR2 are SGHRS and YFSETQ. CDR3 nucleotides: TGCGCCAGCAGCCCTCAGGCAGGGGTCGATGAGCAGTTCTTC. Translated: CASSPQAGVDEQFF.

The chain employs TRBV7-9 and TRBJ2-7, with 9 nucleotides matching TRBD1. The CDR3 is made up of 15 amino acids. With V trimmed by 4 bases and J by 5 bases, 9 bases remained unmatched. Per germline, CDR1 SEHNR and CDR2 FQNEAQ (reference sequence). The CDR3 DNA follows: TGTGCCAGCAGCTCCACTGACAGGGGGGTCCACGAGCAGTACTTC. This codes for CASSSTDRGVHEQYF.

J is TRBJ2-7 and V is TRBV9; D possibly corresponds to TRBD1 (6 bases). This CDR3 contains 14 residues. The V and J ends lost 3 bases and 5 bases respectively, with 15 bases between them. Looked up from germline, CDR1 is SGDLS and CDR2 is YYNGEE. CDR3 DNA sequence: TGTGCCAGCAGCGCCGGGACAAATTCCCACGAGCAGTACTTC. It translates to CASSAGTNSHEQYF.

In its sample, this clone was seen a few times. The chain couples TRBV5-6 to TRBJ1-6; 7 nucleotides line up with TRBD1. CDR1 is SGHDT and CDR2 is YYEEEE in the germline V gene. V dropped 3 bases and J dropped 6; count of bases not matched to a gene: 12. The length of the CDR3 is 17 residues. The CDR3 bases are TGTGCCAGCAGCTCCGATTACAGGGGAGATGGTAATTCACCCCTCCACTTT. Amino acids: CASSSDYRGDGNSPLHF. Full variable domain (outside the CDR3, taken from reference TRBV5-6 and TRBJ1-6): DAGVTQSPTHLIKTRGQQVTLRCSPKSGHDTVSWYQQALGQGPQFIFQYYEEEERQRGNFPDRFSGHQFPNYSSELNVNALLLGDSALYLCASSSDYRGDGNSPLHFGNGTRLTVT.

The J gene is TRBJ2-1, the V gene TRBV6-1, with D possibly TRBD1 on 6 matching bases. V lost 0 bases and J 6 bases, leaving 12 bases between the germline ends. Germline assignment: CDR1 MNHNS and CDR2 SASEGT. The CDR3 loop spans 15 amino acids. The DNA of the CDR3 is TGTGCCAGCAGTGAAGCAATAACAGGGCCCAATGAGCAGTTCTTC. The encoded protein is CASSEAITGPNEQFF.

The chain recombines TRBV7-3 with TRBJ2-1, with 12 bases fitting TRBD1. Losses at the gene ends were 5 bases for V and 3 bases for J; bases not matched to a gene: 2. CDR1 is SGHTA and CDR2 is FQGTGA in the germline V gene. This CDR3 has 15 residues. In nucleotides, the CDR3 is TGTGCCAGCAGCCGGGACAGGGGGCACTACAATGAGCAGTTCTTC. Protein sequence: CASSRDRGHYNEQFF.

This chain links TRBV5-1 with TRBJ2-7; 10 bases fit TRBD2. After removal of 0 bases from V and 5 bases from J, the junction contained 5 bases not matched to a gene. The CDR3 is 15 residues long. The germline CDR1 and CDR2 sequences are SGHRS and YFSETQ. The CDR3 DNA reads as TGCGCCAGCAGCTTGGCCCTAGCGGGGGAAGACGAGCAGTACTTC. This sequence encodes CASSLALAGEDEQYF.

The chain recombines TRBV9 with TRBJ1-4, with TRBD1 as a possible D gene (5 bases). CDR1 and CDR2 from the germline V gene are SGDLS and YYNGEE. The ends were cut back, 3 bases at V and 7 bases at J, with 13 bases in the middle. CDR3 length: 14 residues. CDR3 sequence: CASSGGTDGEKLFF. CDR3 sequence (DNA): TGTGCCAGCAGCGGCGGGACGGATGGTGAAAAACTGTTTTTT.

The table lists this clone with a count of one. This rearrangement joins TRBV19 to TRBJ2-1; TRBD2 matches at 8 bases. J was trimmed by 1 base and V by 4 bases; bases with no gene match: 3. Germline V gene data show CDR1 as LNHDA and CDR2 as SQIVND (reference sequence). The CDR3 runs to 15 residues. The CDR3: CASSTERGSYNEQFF. The CDR3 DNA sequence: TGTGCCAGTAGTACGGAGCGGGGGTCCTACAATGAGCAGTTCTTC.

V is TRBV9 and J is TRBJ2-3; D not resolved. The germline gives CDR1 SGDLS, CDR2 YYNGEE. V was shortened by 4 bases and J by 8 bases, with 11 bases between the two germline ends. This CDR3 spans 12 amino acids. The CDR3 nucleotides read TGTGCCAGCAGCCCCGAGTCGGGTACGCAGTATTTT. This sequence encodes CASSPESGTQYF.

This chain links TRBV7-3 with TRBJ2-5, with 13 positions matching TRBD2. Per germline, CDR1 SGHTA and CDR2 FQGTGA. The CDR3 totals 16 residues. Unmatched junction bases numbered 4, after V lost 1 base and J lost 5 bases. CDR3 sequence reads: CASSLSGLAGEETQYF. The CDR3, as DNA: TGTGCCAGCAGCTTAAGCGGACTAGCGGGGGAGGAGACCCAGTACTTC. The full variable domain, completed using reference TRBV7-3 and TRBJ2-5, is GAGVSQTPSNKVTEKGKYVELRCDPISGHTALYWYRQSLGQGPEFLIYFQGTGAADDSGLPNDRFFAVRPEGSVSTLKIQRTERGDSAVYLCASSLSGLAGEETQYFGPGTRLLVL.

The chain joins TRBV7-9 to TRBJ2-3, with 10 bases matching TRBD1. The trim removed 5 bases at V and 4 bases at J, leaving 9 bases unmatched. Germline V gene lookup returns CDR1 SEHNR and CDR2 FQNEAQ (reference sequence). The CDR3 is 16 residues long. CDR3 loop: CASSPSGQGRSDTQYF. The CDR3, as DNA: TGTGCCAGCAGCCCTTCGGGACAGGGGAGATCAGATACGCAGTATTTT.

This clone came up a few times. V and J are TRBV7-2 and TRBJ2-7; tentatively, D is TRBD1 (6 bases). V was shortened by 3 bases and J by 3 bases, with 12 bases between the two germline ends. The CDR3 is 14 residues long. Germline V CDR1 and CDR2: SGHTA, FQGNSA. CDR3 residues: CASSFGGGSYEQYF. CDR3 in DNA: TGTGCCAGCAGCTTTGGGGGCGGAAGCTACGAGCAGTACTTC.

The CDR3 region has the DNA TGTGCCAGCAGCTTTGACTTGAAAGAGACCCAGTACTTC. It encodes CASSFDLKETQYF. The gene calls are TRBV11-2 and TRBJ2-5; no clear D gene. Trimming cost V 3 bases and J 3 bases, with 8 bases left between them. CDR3 length: 13 amino acids. The V gene's germline CDR1 is SGHAT and CDR2 FQNNGV.

The J gene is TRBJ2-3, the V gene TRBV9, with 10 bases lining up with TRBD2. Losses at the gene ends were 4 bases for V and 5 bases for J; bases not matched to a gene: 10. The CDR3 sequence is 16 residues long. Germline CDR1 reads SGDLS; CDR2 reads YYNGEE. This chain's CDR3 is CASSQRSSGSGDTQYF. In nucleotides, the CDR3 is TGTGCCAGCAGCCAAAGATCTAGCGGGAGTGGAGATACGCAGTATTTT.

The chain carries TRBV5-1 and TRBJ2-1; TRBD2 matches at 11 bases. The CDR3 has 16 residues. With 5 bases clipped from V and 7 bases from J, the junction kept 11 bases outside the gene matches. Germline V lookup: CDR1 SGHRS, CDR2 YFSETQ. The CDR3, as DNA: TGCGCCAGCAGTCCCCAACTAGCGGGAGTAGGAAATGAGCAGTTCTTC. Translation gives CASSPQLAGVGNEQFF.

The gene calls are TRBV7-2 and TRBJ1-3, with TRBD1 identical over 8 bases. The V gene's germline CDR1 is SGHTA and CDR2 FQGNSA. J was trimmed by 0 bases and V by 6 bases; bases with no gene match: 16. This CDR3 is 19 amino acids long. The CDR3 DNA sequence: TGTGCCAGCAGTTCCTTGGCTTCTAACAGGGGGATCTCTGGAAACACCATATATTTT. Its protein is CASSSLASNRGISGNTIYF.

The V and J genes are TRBV18 and TRBJ1-2; perhaps TRBD1 as D (5 bases). The V end lost 6 bases, the J end lost 3 bases, and 11 bases lay between the germline ends. This CDR3 is built from 13 residues. Germline V gene lookup returns CDR1 KGHSH and CDR2 LQKENI. In DNA, the CDR3 is TGTGCCAGCTCCCCCGACAGCTACTATGGCTACACCTTC. Its protein product is CASSPDSYYGYTF.

The V and J genes are TRBV7-6 and TRBJ2-7; TRBD1 might be the D (6 bases). The germline V gene encodes CDR1 SGHVS and CDR2 FNYEAQ. Trimming stripped 3 bases from V and 5 bases from J, with 14 bases between. The CDR3 runs to 14 residues. CDR3 coding DNA: TGTGCCAGCAGCTTGGACAGTTTTCCCCACGAGCAGTACTTC. This gives the protein CASSLDSFPHEQYF. The variable domain in full, completed from reference TRBV7-6 and TRBJ2-7, reads GAGVSQSPRYKVTKRGQDVALRCDPISGHVSLYWYRQALGQGPEFLTYFNYEAQQDKSGLPNDRFSAERPEGSISTLTIQRTEQRDSAMYRCASSLDSFPHEQYFGPGTRLTVT.

This chain uses TRBV7-2 with TRBJ2-1; maybe TRBD1 (5 bases). The germline V gene has CDR1 SGHTA and CDR2 FQGNSA. V lost 0 bases to trimming and J lost 6 bases, with 12 bases between them. The CDR3 consists of 15 residues. The CDR3 nucleotides are TGTGCCAGCAGCTTAGCACCAGGGATCGGCAATGAGCAGTTCTTC. It specifies CASSLAPGIGNEQFF.